This TCR beta chain was sequenced for a study of T-cell reconstitution after alpha-beta-depleted transplantation in children. About this clonotype itself: Antigen specificity is unknown. This may stem from a read error, because a much larger clone lies one nucleotide away.

Study-wide results and caveats: It was newly produced T cells that mostly accounted for T-cell counts and diversity one year after transplant. Two months or so post-transplant, alpha-beta T cells reportedly derived from several hundred expanded graft clones. Some patients showed high day-60 TCRbeta diversity, which derived from surviving recipient T cells and thymic progenitors.

Unique molecular identifiers tagged the TCRbeta library. TCRdb re-analysed the PCR reads in MiXCR, keeping a single row per CDR3 protein. The table includes around 200,000 distinct CDR3 sequences, 11% detected once. CDR3 size: 12 residues. CDR1 MGHRA and CDR2 YSYEKL come from the germline V gene. Sample: PBMCs, taken before TCRalphabeta/CD19-depleted stem cell transplant. The sequence was collected from a child under two years old with acute myeloid leukemia, due to receive a stem cell transplant. The chain recombines TRBV4-1 with TRBJ1-2; D is undetermined. DNA for the CDR3: TGCGCCAGCAGCAAAGAAAACTATGGCCACACCTTC. Translated, it gives CASSKENYGHTF.